The source of this TCR beta chain is a study of T cells in Graves' hyperthyroidism and ophthalmopathy. Notes on the study in general: Ophthalmopathy, which appeared later, was predicted by the model a median around 6 months before onset.

This clonotype has only a few counts. What it recognizes is unknown. The CDR3 contains 15 residues. Trimming removed 2 bases at V and 8 bases at J, with 16 bases between. CDR1 KGHSH and CDR2 LQKENI come from the germline V gene. The cohort's ophthalmopathy patients, a group with duration under 3 months, had a Clinical Activity Score of at least 3 and a NOSPECS grade of at least 4. Patients having uncontrolled infection, another autoimmune disease, pregnancy or lactation were not included. The PBMCs were sourced from fresh peripheral blood (about 9.7 ml). Amplified TCR beta CDR3 regions derived from RNA transcripts. Researchers ran a first-round RT-PCR on the TCR CDR3 using the HTBI primer set. TCRdb reprocessed the multiplex PCR reads with MiXCR, giving one entry per CDR3 protein. The data hold about 590,000 distinct CDR3 sequences, with 12% to 15% observed a single time.

J is TRBJ2-1 and V is TRBV18, with TRBD2 as a possible D gene (6 bases). Sequenced input: blood. The TCR was taken from a woman under 30 with Graves' ophthalmopathy. CDR3 in amino acids: CASSPIGGNFYEQFF. The CDR3 nucleotides are TGTGCCAGCTCACCAATAGGAGGGAACTTCTATGAGCAGTTCTTC.